This T cell receptor (beta chain) comes out of a study of breast tumors, draining lymph nodes, adjacent tissues. TCRdb reprocessed the multiplex PCR reads via MiXCR and lists one record per CDR3 protein. The repertoire holds approximately 300,000 distinct CDR3 sequences, with about 30% as singletons. Trimming left V 3 bases short and J 5 bases short, with 5 bases between. Germline V gene lookup returns CDR1 LNHDA and CDR2 SQIVND (reference sequence). The CDR3 runs 12 residues. Samples came from axillary lymph nodes draining the breast cancer. Findings and limits, study-wide: That most tumor T cells come from lymph nodes remained unproven.

This clonotype was detected ten times or more. Its antigen is currently unknown. The TCR sequence derives from a female donor with breast cancer. Some clones in this sample may be carry-over from other donors' samples. The J gene is TRBJ2-1, the V gene TRBV19; D is uncertain. The sample comprised axillary lymph node tissue. In nucleotides, the CDR3 is TGTGCCAGTAGTATCAAGAACAATGAGCAGTTCTTC. It specifies CASSIKNNEQFF.